This T cell receptor beta chain originates from a study of blood T cell repertoires in COVID-19. Study-level background: Acute and convalescent COVID-19 specimens originated in the United States, Italy and Spain. PBMCs, B-cell-depleted T cells, or T cells provided the cDNA or gDNA that made up the material.

Authors' data handling: It was from reference gene primer amplification that nucleated cell counts were estimated. Assay: immunoSEQ multiplex PCR; the TCRdb copy retains only in-frame clones and omits some. V, J and clone size are taken as reported in that table, and D and trimming were inferred from the DNA itself. This table has some 180,000 clones, around 85% appearing once. The V gene lost 5 bases and the J gene lost 0 bases, with 12 bases spanning the gap. Germline-derived CDR1 and CDR2 are SEHNR and FQNEAQ (reference sequence). The CDR3 length is 15 residues. This sequence was found in a man aged 65-85 years with active or convalescent COVID-19. The V and J genes are TRBV7-9 and TRBJ2-3, with D possibly TRBD1 on 6 matching bases. The source material was peripheral blood. CDR3 sequence reads: CASSPGEVSTDTQYF. CDR3 nucleotide sequence: TGTGCCAGCAGCCCAGGGGAAGTTAGCACAGATACGCAGTATTTT. The full variable domain, with the rest looked up from reference TRBV7-9 and TRBJ2-3, is DTGVSQNPRHKITKRGQNVTFRCDPISEHNRLYWYRQTLGQGPEFLTYFQNEAQLEKSRLLSDRFSAERPKGSFSTLEIQRTEQGDSAMYLCASSPGEVSTDTQYFGPGTRLTVL.